This record concerns one TCR beta chain sequence. This entry belongs to a study of blood T cell repertoires in COVID-19. Study overall: Italy, Spain and the United States were the sources of the convalescent and acute COVID-19 samples. Sample material is recorded as cDNA or gDNA derived from T cells, B-cell-depleted T cells, or PBMCs.

How the authors handled the data: Counts of nucleated cells, estimated from reference gene primer amplification, were obtained. The repertoire was sequenced with immunoSEQ multiplex PCR; TCRdb's copy has only in-frame clones and lacks some. V and J calls and clone size are those listed in that table; D and trimming were worked out from the DNA. Of roughly 290,000 clones in the sample, more than 65% were seen once. Per the germline V gene, CDR1 is LNHDA and CDR2 is SQIVND (reference sequence). The CDR3 spans 15 residues. With V trimmed by 7 bases and J by 6 bases, 6 bases remained unmatched. Sequencing was carried out using peripheral blood. The rearrangement joins TRBV19 to TRBJ2-3; 14 nucleotides line up with TRBD2. The sequence came from a person aged 65 to 85 with COVID-19, enrolled during active disease. The CDR3 here is CASTGLAGGRDTQYF. CDR3 in DNA: TGTGCCAGTACCGGACTAGCGGGAGGTCGGGATACGCAGTATTTT.